The rows below give T cell receptor delta chains drawn from one sample of a study of gamma-delta chains in newborns, infants, children. TCRdb processed the reads again with the CATT caller. The table includes fewer than 14,000 delta-chain clones, 3.5% detected once. Sequencing was done on a sample of blood. The receptors were sampled from a child who was a newborn, infant or young child, either healthy, febrile or measles-vaccinated (not recorded which). Each CDR3 is given with its conserved first and last residue. A D gene is named only where the DNA matches it firmly. Size is omitted from some rows. Given values are once, few, many or a class for expanded clones.

D gene	CDR3 length	J gene	clone size	V gene	CDR3 DNA	CDR3 protein
TRDD3	26	TRDJ2	few	TRDV1	TGTGCTCTTGGGGAAAAGTCCCGGACCGGTACTGGGGGACCGCAAGTCCTCGGTCCTTTGACAGCACAACTCTTCTTT	CALGEKSRTGTGGPQVLGPLTAQLFF
TRDD3	20	TRDJ3	few	TRDV2	TGTGCCTGTGACATGGTGCTGGGGGATAAAGACTCCTGGGACACCCGACAGATGTTTTTC	CACDMVLGDKDSWDTRQMFF
TRDD3	19	TRDJ1	few	TRDV2	TGTGCCTGTGACACCGTTTTTGGGGGATACGTATCTGCCACCGATAAACTCATCTTT	CACDTVFGGYVSATDKLIF
.	16	TRDJ2	few	TRDV2	TGTGCCTGTGACCCGGTGGTTCTTTCTTTGACAGCACAACTCTTCTTT	CACDPVVLSLTAQLFF
TRDD3	17	TRDJ1	medium-sized	TRDV2	TGTGCCTGTGACACCCTCGTGGGGGACCCATACACCGATAAACTCATCTTT	CACDTLVGDPYTDKLIF
TRDD3	27	TRDJ1	few	TRDV3	TGTGCCTTCAGCGTTCCCCGGGCACTTCCGGTCCTTCACTGGGGGATACGCATTCAAGAAAAGACCGATAAACTCATCTTT	CAFSVPRALPVLHWGIRIQEKTDKLIF
TRDD3	18	TRDJ2	few	TRDV1	TGTGCTCTTGGGGATCCGCCTACTGGGGGACGCTTGGCAGCACAACTCTTCTTT	CALGDPPTGGRLAAQLFF
.	15	TRDJ1	.	TRDV1	TGTGCTCTTGGGGAACTGCGGGGGGGACCCTTTAAACTCATCTTT	CALGELRGGPFKLIF
TRDD3	19	TRDJ3	.	TRDV2	TGTGCCTGTGACACCGGGGGGATATCGAGCTCCTGGGACACCCGACAGATGTTTTTC	CACDTGGISSSWDTRQMFF
TRDD2	19	TRDJ1	.	TRDV1	TGTGCTCTTGGGGAACTCAAATTCCTACCGTACTGGTACACCGATAAACTCATCTTT	CALGELKFLPYWYTDKLIF